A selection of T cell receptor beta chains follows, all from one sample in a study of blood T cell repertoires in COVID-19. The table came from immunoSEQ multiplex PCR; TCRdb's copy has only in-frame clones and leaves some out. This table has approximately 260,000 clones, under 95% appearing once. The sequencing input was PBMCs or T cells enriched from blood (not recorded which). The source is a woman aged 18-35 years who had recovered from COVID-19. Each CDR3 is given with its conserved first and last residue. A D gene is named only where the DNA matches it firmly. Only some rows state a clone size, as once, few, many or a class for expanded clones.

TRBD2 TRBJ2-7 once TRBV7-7 TGTGCTAGCAGCTCAACCGGGACTAGTGTTTACGAGCAGTACTTC CASSSTGTSVYEQYF
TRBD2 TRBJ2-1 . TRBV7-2 TGTGCCAGCAGCTTAGAACTAGCGCATTACAATGAGCAGTTCTTC CASSLELAHYNEQFF
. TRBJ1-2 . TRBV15 TGTGCCACCAGCAGAGACGGACACTACACCTTC CATSRDGHYTF
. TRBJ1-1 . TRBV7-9 TGTGCCAGCAGTCCCCCCCGGGGTCAAGGAGGCACTGAAGCTTTCTTT CASSPPRGQGGTEAFF
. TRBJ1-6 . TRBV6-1 TGTGCCAGCAGTGAAGTTGGGGGGAGCTCCTATAATTCACCCCTCCACTTT CASSEVGGSSYNSPLHF
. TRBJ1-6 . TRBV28 TGTGCCAGCAGTTCGCCCCTCCACTTT CASSSPLHF
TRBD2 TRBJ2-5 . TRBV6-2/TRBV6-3 TGTGCCAGCAGTACGACTAGCGGGGGAGAAGAGACCCAGTACTTC CASSTTSGGEETQYF
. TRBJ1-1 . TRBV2 TGTGCCAGCAGTGGATCGAGTCGGACTGAAGCTTTCTTT CASSGSSRTEAFF
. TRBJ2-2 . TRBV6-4 TGTGCCAGCAGCCTCTCCACCGGGGAGCTGTTTTTT CASSLSTGELFF
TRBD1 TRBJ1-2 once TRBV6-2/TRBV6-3 TGTGCCAGCAGCCCTAGTCGGGACAGGGTCTATCGAGGCTACACCTTC CASSPSRDRVYRGYTF
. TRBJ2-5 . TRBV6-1 TGTGCCAGCAGTGAAGGGAGTTTACAAGAGACCCAGTACTTC CASSEGSLQETQYF
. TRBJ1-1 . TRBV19 TGTGCCAGTAGGAGCAGGGGCGGGAACACTGAAGCTTTCTTT CASRSRGGNTEAFF
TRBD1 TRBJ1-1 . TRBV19 TGTGCCAGTAGTCCGGGGACAGGGGAAAACACTGAAGCTTTCTTT CASSPGTGENTEAFF
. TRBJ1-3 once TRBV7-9 TGTGCCAGCAGCACCGGGGGATCTGGAAACACCATATATTTT CASSTGGSGNTIYF
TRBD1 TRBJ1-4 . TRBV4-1 TGCGCCAGCTCTATACGCCGGGACAGTGAAGTAAAACTGTTTTTT CASSIRRDSEVKLFF
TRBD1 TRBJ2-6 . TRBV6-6 TGTGCCAGCAGTACGACAGGGTCGTCTGGGGCCAACGTCCTGACTTTC CASSTTGSSGANVLTF
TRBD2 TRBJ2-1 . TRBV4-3 TGCGCCAGCAGCCAAGTTAGCGGGGGGACCTACAATGAGCAGTTCTTC CASSQVSGGTYNEQFF
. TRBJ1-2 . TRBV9 TGTGCCAGCAGCGTGGGGGGAGGGCCCTATGGCTACACCTTC CASSVGGGPYGYTF
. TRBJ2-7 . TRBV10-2 TGCGCCAGCTGTGCGGGGGACAGCTACGAGCAGTACTTC CASCAGDSYEQYF
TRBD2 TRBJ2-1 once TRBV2 TGTGCCAGCAGTCCGGGACTAGCCTCCTACAATGAGCAGTTCTTC CASSPGLASYNEQFF
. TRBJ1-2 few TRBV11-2 TGTGCCAGCAGCTTAGAACCACTGGACAGCATCTCCTTC CASSLEPLDSISF
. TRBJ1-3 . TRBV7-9 TGTGCCAGCACAACCGGGTCTTCTGGAAACACCATATATTTT CASTTGSSGNTIYF
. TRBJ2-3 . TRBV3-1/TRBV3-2 TGTGCCAGCAGCCAAAGTGGGCTAAATACGCAGTATTTT CASSQSGLNTQYF
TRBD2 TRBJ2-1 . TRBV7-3 TGTGCCAGCAGCTTAAACCCGGGAGGGGGTGAGCAGTTCTTC CASSLNPGGGEQFF
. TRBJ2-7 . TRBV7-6 TGTGCCAGCAGCCCCCACTCCGAGCAGTACTTC CASSPHSEQYF
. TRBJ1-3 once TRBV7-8 TGTGCCAGCAGCTCTCCCGGGTTCTCTGGAAACACCATATATTTT CASSSPGFSGNTIYF
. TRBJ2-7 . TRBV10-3 TGTGCCATCAGTGACCCGGGAGATACCTACGAGCAGTACTTC CAISDPGDTYEQYF
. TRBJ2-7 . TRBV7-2 TGTGCCAGCAGCTTGGCCCCGATCGTATCCTACGAGCAGTACTTC CASSLAPIVSYEQYF
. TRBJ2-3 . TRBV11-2 TGTGCCAGCAGCCGTCCGGACAGATTATATACGCAGTATTTT CASSRPDRLYTQYF
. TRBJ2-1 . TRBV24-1 TGTGCCACCAGCCGGACAGCCGATGAGCAGTTCTTC CATSRTADEQFF
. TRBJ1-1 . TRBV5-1 TGCGCCAGCAGTCGTCAGACGGGGGACACTGAAGCTTTCTTT CASSRQTGDTEAFF
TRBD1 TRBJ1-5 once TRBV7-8 TGTGCCAGCAGCGCCGACAGGGGGCACAATCAGCCCCAGCATTTT CASSADRGHNQPQHF
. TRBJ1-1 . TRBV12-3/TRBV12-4 TGTGCCCTAAAGGGGAAGAACACTGAAGCTTTCTTT CALKGKNTEAFF
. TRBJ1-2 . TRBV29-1 TGCAGCGTTGAAGATCTTATGGCCAGGGTGAAGGGGCTTAACTATGGCTACACCTTC CSVEDLMARVKGLNYGYTF
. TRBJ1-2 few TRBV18 TGTGCCAGCTCACCGGACAAACGGGGCTACACCTTC CASSPDKRGYTF
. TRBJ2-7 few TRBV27 TGTGCCAGCACCGGGTCTGACTACGAGCAGTACTTC CASTGSDYEQYF
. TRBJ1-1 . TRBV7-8 TGTGCCAGCAGCCACGGGAGGGGGAACACTGAAGCTTTCTTT CASSHGRGNTEAFF
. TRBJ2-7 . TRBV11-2 TGTGCCAGCAGCAAGGCCGGGGGAGGTCCCGCCTACGAGCAGTACTTC CASSKAGGGPAYEQYF
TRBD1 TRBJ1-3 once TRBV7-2 TGTGCCAGCAGCTTAGACCGGCAGGGGGCGATCGGTTCTGGAAACACCATATATTTT CASSLDRQGAIGSGNTIYF
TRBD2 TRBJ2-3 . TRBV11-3 TGTGCCAGCAGCTCGGGTGGCGGGGGGGTAAGAGGCACAGATACGCAGTATTTT CASSSGGGGVRGTDTQYF
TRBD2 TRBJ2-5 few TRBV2 TGTGCCAGCAGTTCGACTAGCGTAGAGACCCAGTACTTC CASSSTSVETQYF
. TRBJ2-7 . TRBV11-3 TGTGCCAGCAGCTTATCCGCCAGGGGCTACGAGCAGTACTTC CASSLSARGYEQYF
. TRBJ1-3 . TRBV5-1 TGCGCCAGCAGCTTGGAAGGGGAAGATCTCTCTGGAAACACCATATATTTT CASSLEGEDLSGNTIYF
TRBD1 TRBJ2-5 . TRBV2 TGTGCCAGCAGGCTACAGGGGGCTTGGCAAGAGACCCAGTACTTC CASRLQGAWQETQYF